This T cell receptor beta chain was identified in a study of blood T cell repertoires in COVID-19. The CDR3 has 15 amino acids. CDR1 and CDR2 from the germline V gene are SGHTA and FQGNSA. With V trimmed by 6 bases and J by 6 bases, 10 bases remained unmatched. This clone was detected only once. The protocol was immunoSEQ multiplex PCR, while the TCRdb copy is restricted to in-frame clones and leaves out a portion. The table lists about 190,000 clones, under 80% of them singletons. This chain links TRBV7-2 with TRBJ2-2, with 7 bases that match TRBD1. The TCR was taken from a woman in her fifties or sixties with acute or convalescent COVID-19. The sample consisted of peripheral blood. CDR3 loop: CASSGTALSAGELFF. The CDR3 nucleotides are TGTGCCAGCAGTGGGACAGCCCTAAGCGCCGGGGAGCTGTTTTTT.